Listed below are T cell receptor beta chains from one sample, sequenced in a study of cytomegalovirus exposure and HLA in healthy donors. Profiling relied on immunoSEQ multiplex PCR, and the TCRdb table lists in-frame clones only, not all of them. The sample yields about 82,000 clones, 93% seen once. Material for sequencing was PBMCs. These TCRs come from a man aged 18 to 29 in good health and CMV-seronegative. CDR3s include the opening cysteine and the closing phenylalanine or tryptophan. The D gene is left open where the match is weak. The size field is filled for only some rows; it gives once, few, many or a size class.

TRBJ1-3	-	13	-	TRBV19	TGTGCCAGTAGGCCAGGCTCTGGAAACACCATATATTTT	CASRPGSGNTIYF
TRBJ2-3	-	13	-	TRBV14	TGTGCCAGCAGCCAAGGGGACACTCGATCGCAGTATTTT	CASSQGDTRSQYF
TRBJ2-7	-	17	-	TRBV28	TGTGCCAGCAGTTTGGCCAGTCTGGGCATTAGGAACTACGAGCAGTACTTC	CASSLASLGIRNYEQYF
TRBJ2-3	-	12	-	TRBV7-8	TGTGCCACCGGGGTGCGCACAGATACGCAGTATTTT	CATGVRTDTQYF
TRBJ2-3	-	14	-	TRBV7-8	TGTGCCAGCAGCTTCGGCGTCGGGTTAGATACGCAGTATTTT	CASSFGVGLDTQYF
TRBJ1-2	-	15	-	TRBV11-2	TGTGCCAGCAGCCCCTGGCGGGGTGGGGGTGTTCGCTACACCTTC	CASSPWRGGGVRYTF
TRBJ2-7	-	14	-	TRBV6-6	TGTGCCAGCAGTTACAAGACAGGCTCCTACGAGCAGTACTTC	CASSYKTGSYEQYF
TRBJ2-3	TRBD2	16	-	TRBV4-3	TGCGCCAGCAGCCCCGCGGGGGGGGTTGGGACAGATACGCAGTATTTT	CASSPAGGVGTDTQYF
TRBJ2-7	TRBD1	15	-	TRBV9	TGTGCCAGCAGCGTAGGAGGGACAGGGAACTACGAGCAGTACTTC	CASSVGGTGNYEQYF
TRBJ2-6	-	16	-	TRBV7-2	TGTGCCAGCAGCACGCCCGGCAGGGCTGGGGCCAACGTCCTGACTTTC	CASSTPGRAGANVLTF
TRBJ2-1	-	12	-	TRBV7-8	TGTGCCAGCAGCCAGGACAGCAATGAGCAGTTCTTC	CASSQDSNEQFF
TRBJ2-4	-	13	-	TRBV30	TGTGCCTGGAGAATCCGGTCTTCTAACATTCAGTACTTC	CAWRIRSSNIQYF
TRBJ2-3	TRBD2	17	-	TRBV7-9	TGTGCCAGCAGCTTAGAGGGACTAGCGGGAGTAACAGATACGCAGTATTTT	CASSLEGLAGVTDTQYF
TRBJ1-1	-	12	-	TRBV29-1	TGCAGCGTTGAAGATCACATCCCTGAAGCTTTCTTT	CSVEDHIPEAFF
TRBJ2-7	-	13	-	TRBV5-5	TGTGCCAGCAGCCCCGGGACATGGGACGAGCAGTACTTC	CASSPGTWDEQYF
TRBJ1-1	TRBD1	14	-	TRBV18	TGTGCCAGCTCGTACCGGGACAGAAACACTGAAGCTTTCTTT	CASSYRDRNTEAFF
TRBJ1-1	-	13	-	TRBV5-8	TGTGCCAGCAGCTTTTCCTTGAACACTGAAGCTTTCTTT	CASSFSLNTEAFF
TRBJ2-2	-	15	-	TRBV6-1	TGTGCCAGCACCGAGCAGGGTTTGAACACCGGGGAGCTGTTTTTT	CASTEQGLNTGELFF
TRBJ2-5	TRBD2	16	-	TRBV5-8	TGTGCCAGCGACTCGGGGGGGACTGGAGGCCCCGAGACCCAGTACTTC	CASDSGGTGGPETQYF
TRBJ2-1	TRBD2	15	-	TRBV10-3	TGTGCCATCAGCGAGGGACTAGCGGGGGGCTATGAGCAGTTCTTC	CAISEGLAGGYEQFF
TRBJ1-3	-	16	-	TRBV7-2	TGTGCCAGCAGCCGAGAAAACATAGGGGTTGGAAACACCATATATTTT	CASSRENIGVGNTIYF
TRBJ2-4	TRBD2	20	-	TRBV6-1	TGTGCCAGCAGTGAAGGTGTAGCTAGCGGGAGGGCCCTAGCCAAAAACATTCAGTACTTC	CASSEGVASGRALAKNIQYF
TRBJ2-7	TRBD2	15	-	TRBV7-2	TGTGCCAGCAGCTCGTCTAGCGGGAGTCTGTACGAGCAGTACTTC	CASSSSSGSLYEQYF
TRBJ2-5	TRBD2	15	-	TRBV4-1	TGCGCCAGCAGCCGATTAGCGGGGGGCCAAGAGACCCAGTACTTC	CASSRLAGGQETQYF
TRBJ1-3	-	15	-	TRBV11-3	TGTGCCAGCAGCTTATTCGAGAGCTCTGGAAACACCATATATTTT	CASSLFESSGNTIYF
TRBJ1-1	-	12	-	TRBV7-9	TGTGCCAGCAGCTTAGGGCAGGGTCGGGCTTTCTTT	CASSLGQGRAFF
TRBJ2-5	TRBD2	14	once	TRBV5-6	TGTGCCAGCAGCTTGACTAGCGGGGTTGAGACCCAGTACTTC	CASSLTSGVETQYF
TRBJ2-7	-	15	once	TRBV25-1	TGTGCCAGCAGTAAAACGACAGTCCTTACCTACGAGCAGTACTTC	CASSKTTVLTYEQYF
TRBJ1-2	-	18	-	TRBV4-1	TGCGCCAGCAGCCAAGTTCTAGAGAGATCGGGGTACCCCAATGGCTACACCTTC	CASSQVLERSGYPNGYTF
TRBJ2-7	TRBD1	12	-	TRBV7-9	TGTGCCAGCAGAGGGACAGGATACGAGCAGTACTTC	CASRGTGYEQYF
TRBJ2-1	-	13	-	TRBV7-3	TGTGCCAGCAGCTTAGACAACTACAATGAGCAGTTCTTC	CASSLDNYNEQFF
TRBJ2-7	-	15	-	TRBV9	TGTGCCAGCAGCGTTGCCGATCGGGGATCCTACGAGCAGTACTTC	CASSVADRGSYEQYF
TRBJ2-1	-	15	-	TRBV18	TGTGCCAGCTCACCCTCGACTGGATTGTACAATGAGCAGTTCTTC	CASSPSTGLYNEQFF
TRBJ1-2	-	16	once	TRBV4-1	TGCGCCAGCAGCCAACCCTCCGACAGGCTCTTCTATGGCTACACCTTC	CASSQPSDRLFYGYTF
TRBJ2-1	TRBD2	18	-	TRBV29-1	TGCAGCGTTGAAGAGTACACCCCGGGAAAGCTAGGGACTAGCCGTCAGTTCTTC	CSVEEYTPGKLGTSRQFF
TRBJ1-2	-	15	-	TRBV27	TGTGCCAGCAGACCCCCAATGAGGGCGGTGGGGGGCTACACCTTC	CASRPPMRAVGGYTF
TRBJ2-7	-	13	once	TRBV6-5	TGTGCCAGCAGTTATGACAGAACCTACGAGCAGTACTTC	CASSYDRTYEQYF
TRBJ2-3	-	13	-	TRBV5-8	TGTGCCAGCGCTGACAGTTTCACAGATACGCAGTATTTT	CASADSFTDTQYF
TRBJ1-4	-	15	-	TRBV28	TGTGCCAGCAGTTTATCAGGGACAACTAATGAAAAACTGTTTTTT	CASSLSGTTNEKLFF
TRBJ1-1	-	9	few	TRBV29-1	TGCAGCGTAGGGGATGAAGCTTTCTTT	CSVGDEAFF
TRBJ2-5	TRBD2	14	-	TRBV29-1	TGCAGCGCCCCGATCACTAGCGATCAAGAGACCCAGTACTTC	CSAPITSDQETQYF
TRBJ2-2	TRBD2	14	-	TRBV28	TGTGCCAGCAGTCGGCGGGGGGCCGCCGGGGAGCTGTTTTTT	CASSRRGAAGELFF
TRBJ2-1	TRBD2	15	-	TRBV4-1	TGCGCCAGCAGCCCCACTAGCGGGGCCAGCTATGAGCAGTTCTTC	CASSPTSGASYEQFF
TRBJ2-5	-	14	-	TRBV2	TGTGCCAGCAGGGGAGGGGGGGGCCAAGAGACCCAGTACTTC	CASRGGGGQETQYF
TRBJ1-2	-	12	-	TRBV6-5	TGTGCCAGCAGTGAACAGGGCTATGGCTACACCTTC	CASSEQGYGYTF
TRBJ2-3	-	15	-	TRBV28	TGTGCCAGCAGTTTATTCTCGGCGGGGCGGGATACGCAGTATTTT	CASSLFSAGRDTQYF
TRBJ1-1	-	14	-	TRBV9	TGTGCCAGCAGCGTAGGGCCAGGGAACACTGAAGCTTTCTTT	CASSVGPGNTEAFF
TRBJ1-2	TRBD1	14	-	TRBV13	TGTGCCAGCAGCAGACCGGGACAGGGGTATGGCTACACCTTC	CASSRPGQGYGYTF
TRBJ1-1	-	12	-	TRBV5-1	TGCGCCAGCAGCGCCGGGGGCACTGAAGCTTTCTTT	CASSAGGTEAFF
TRBJ2-5	-	12	-	TRBV7-7	TGTGCTAGCTCTAATAGCGGAGAGACCCAGTACTTC	CASSNSGETQYF
TRBJ1-4	-	16	-	TRBV5-6	TGTGCCAGCAGCTTGGTCGGGGTTCTCACTAGTGAAAAACTGTTTTTT	CASSLVGVLTSEKLFF
TRBJ2-2	-	15	-	TRBV7-8	TGTGCCAGCAGCCGACTCGCAGGGGATGCCGGGGAGCTGTTTTTT	CASSRLAGDAGELFF
TRBJ1-1	-	16	-	TRBV18	TGTGCCAGCTCGTTCTTGGAGATTCAAATGAACACTGAAGCTTTCTTT	CASSFLEIQMNTEAFF